This T cell receptor (beta chain) derives from a study of sequential checkpoint blockade in melanoma. Study details: Randomization was 1:1 between first-line nivolumab→ipilimumab and ipilimumab→nivolumab. Study-wide results and limits: Rising tumor T-cell fraction and clonality meant about 30 times likelier benefit. Tumor T-cell fraction and clonality correlated with PD-L1 and CD8+ counts.

Only in-frame clones appear in the TCRdb table, and some are missing; sequencing was by immunoSEQ multiplex PCR. The sample has more than 30,000 clones, 30% to 40% seen once. This CDR3 contains 15 residues. Germline-derived CDR1 and CDR2 are MDHEN and SYDVKM. V was cut by 8 bases and J by 0 bases, with 14 bases left in between. As to treatment: randomized to nivolumab then ipilimumab (arm A) or the reverse (arm B). DNA-damaging chemotherapy had not been given to any patient beforehand. Comment on this clone: What it recognizes is unknown.

The sequenced sample was tumor tissue (inferred from file names), obtained from a patient given nivolumab and ipilimumab in sequence. The chain is built from TRBV28 and TRBJ1-5; D not resolved. The sequence was obtained from a human donor with melanoma. DNA for the CDR3: TGTGCCAGCGCGAGGACTGGATATAGCAATCAGCCCCAGCATTTT. It translates to CASARTGYSNQPQHF.